One and the same sample provided the 21 T cell receptor beta chains below, sequenced in a study of regulatory and conventional T cells in RAG deficiency (dated by TCRdb to about 2017). Libraries were prepared through the immunoSEQ multiplex PCR assay. The table comes from immuneACCESS by way of TCRdb, which keeps in-frame sequences with V and J called. Part of the clones is missing from these tables; in studies checked, under half for an unresolved V gene and the rest for unknown reasons. The table for this sample lists over 45,000 clones; 85% to 90% of them were counted only once. Of the sample, 0.5% to 0.55% is held by the ten largest clones. Before genomic DNA extraction, conventional CD4+ T cells were isolated from blood as CD25-low CD127-high cells. Another study also made use of these data, one on regulatory T cells. Drawing on the second study: For the multiplex PCR, 52 forward TRBV primers and 13 reverse TRBJ primers were used, and amplification bias was corrected with both assay-based and computational methods.

The sequenced material came from CD4+ effector T cells sorted from blood. These receptors all stem from a human donor in good health.

The CDR3 DNA is TGTGCCAGCAGCGGTGGGCAGGGGGCATCAGATACGCAGTATTTT. Protein: CASSGGQGASDTQYF. The V call is TRBV13, the J call TRBJ2-3; 8 nucleotides line up with TRBD1. V dropped 5 bases and J dropped 4; count of bases not matched to a gene: 8. Germline V gene data show CDR1 as PRHDT and CDR2 as FYEKMQ (reference sequence). This CDR3 spans 15 amino acids.

The gene calls are TRBV10-2 and TRBJ2-7, with D possibly being TRBD2 (5 bases). Trimming removed 3 bases from V and 2 bases from J, with 14 bases in between. The CDR3 length is 15 residues. Germline V CDR1 and CDR2: WSHSY, SAAADI. CDR3 loop: CASSDGTAETYEQYF. CDR3 coding DNA: TGCGCCAGCAGTGATGGTACAGCGGAGACCTACGAGCAGTACTTC.

The rearrangement links TRBV7-8 to TRBJ1-1; D is perhaps TRBD1 (5 bases). Germline values: CDR1 SGHVS, CDR2 FQNEAQ. The V end lost 5 bases, the J end lost 0 bases, and 19 bases lay between the germline ends. This CDR3 has 17 amino acids. Here the CDR3 reads CASSAAPYGTVNTEAFF. The CDR3 DNA reads as TGTGCCAGCAGCGCCGCTCCTTATGGGACGGTGAACACTGAAGCTTTCTTT.

The rearrangement uses TRBV27 and TRBJ2-7; tentatively, D is TRBD1 (5 bases). Per germline, CDR1 MNHEY and CDR2 SMNVEV (reference sequence). The V and J ends lost 6 bases and 1 base respectively, with 22 bases between them. The length of the CDR3 is 17 residues. This CDR3 reads CASRPPRTTYSSYEQYF. CDR3 sequence (DNA): TGTGCCAGCAGACCACCCAGGACAACGTACAGTTCCTACGAGCAGTACTTC.

The chain uses TRBV11-2 and TRBJ1-3; a weak D match, TRBD1 (6 bases). The CDR3 has 14 residues. Germline V gives CDR1 SGHAT, CDR2 FQNNGV. Trimming stripped 8 bases from V and 0 bases from J, with 11 bases between. This CDR3 reads CASATGPSGNTIYF. Written as DNA, the CDR3 is TGTGCCAGCGCAACAGGGCCCTCTGGAAACACCATATATTTT.

This chain joins TRBV5-1 and TRBJ1-5; no definite D call. The germline V and J ends were trimmed by 7 bases and 3 bases, with 14 bases remaining between them. The CDR3 loop spans 14 amino acids. The germline CDR1 and CDR2 sequences are SGHRS and YFSETQ. CDR3 in DNA: TGCGCCAGCTCTACGGACGGATACAATCAGCCCCAGCATTTT. This codes for CASSTDGYNQPQHF.

The chain is built from TRBV21-1 and TRBJ1-2. TRBV21-1 is a pseudogene locus. This CDR3 spans 16 amino acids. CDR3 DNA: TGTGCCAGCAGTCTCGATAGGGGGGGAGCTAACTATGGCTACACCTTC. Encoded protein: CASSLDRGGANYGYTF.

In nucleotides, the CDR3 is TGTGCCAGTAGTATATATTCTCCGGGGGCGGACAATTCACCCCTCCACTTT. This encodes CASSIYSPGADNSPLHF. The V gene is TRBV19, the J gene TRBJ1-6, with D perhaps matching TRBD1 (6 bases). The CDR3 has 17 residues. Trimming cost V 2 bases and J 7 bases, with 18 bases left between them. Germline CDR1 LNHDA, CDR2 SQIVND (reference sequence).

CDR3 protein: CASIFGSGNTEAFF. DNA for the CDR3: TGTGCCAGCATCTTCGGGTCGGGGAACACTGAAGCTTTCTTT. The V gene is TRBV6-5, the J gene TRBJ1-1, with D unresolved. V dropped 7 bases and J dropped 1 base, with 13 bases sitting between them. CDR1 MNHEY and CDR2 SVGAGI come from the germline V gene. This CDR3 has 14 amino acids.

This clone appeared once. The chain carries TRBV5-1 and TRBJ2-7; a weak D match, TRBD1 (5 bases). CDR1 and CDR2 from the germline V gene are SGHRS and YFSETQ. The CDR3 consists of 13 residues. Trimming removed 0 bases from V and 3 bases from J, with 7 bases in between. The CDR3 sequence is CASSLGGNYEQYF. CDR3 nucleotide sequence: TGCGCCAGCAGCTTGGGGGGCAACTACGAGCAGTACTTC.

The chain has TRBV19 and TRBJ2-7; D remains unclear. Trimming shortened V by 1 base and J by 4 bases, and 5 bases separated the two germline ends. The CDR3 runs 12 residues. Germline V gene sequence: CDR1 LNHDA, CDR2 SQIVND (reference sequence). The CDR3 DNA sequence: TGTGCCAGTAGTATAGCGGGTTACGAGCAGTACTTC. This encodes CASSIAGYEQYF. The full variable domain, its missing parts supplied by reference TRBV19 and TRBJ2-7, is DGGITQSPKYLFRKEGQNVTLSCEQNLNHDAMYWYRQDPGQGLRLIYYSQIVNDFQKGDIAEGYSVSREKKESFPLTVTSAQKNPTAFYLCASSIAGYEQYFGPGTRLTVT.

The CDR3 DNA sequence: TGTGCCAGCAGTCCGGGTTTGAGCACAGATACGCAGTATTTT. This sequence encodes CASSPGLSTDTQYF. The rearrangement joins TRBV6-4 to TRBJ2-3; D is undetermined. The CDR3 covers 14 residues. Germline CDR1 MRHNA, CDR2 SNTAGT. The V gene lost 5 bases and the J gene lost 0 bases, with 9 bases spanning the gap.

The CDR3 spells CAGQQGSYNEQFF. CDR3 bases: TGTGCCGGCCAACAGGGTTCCTACAATGAGCAGTTCTTC. This chain links TRBV6-1 with TRBJ2-1; tentatively, D is TRBD1 (6 bases). The V gene's germline CDR1 is MNHNS and CDR2 SASEGT. This CDR3 comprises 13 residues. V lost 11 bases and J lost 1, with 12 bases in between.

CDR3: CATQLAGQEQFF. The CDR3 DNA sequence: TGTGCCACCCAGTTAGCGGGACAAGAGCAGTTCTTC. This chain joins TRBV27 and TRBJ2-1; TRBD2 matches 8 bases. The ends lost 10 bases at V and 10 bases at J; junction bases unmatched: 9. The CDR3 contains 12 residues. Germline V gene lookup returns CDR1 MNHEY and CDR2 SMNVEV (reference sequence).

The chain recombines TRBV11-1 with TRBJ2-5, with D possibly matching TRBD2 (6 bases). Trimming pared 5 bases from V and 6 bases from J, leaving 13 bases between. The CDR3 runs 13 residues. Looked up from germline, CDR1 is SGHAT and CDR2 is FQDESV (reference sequence). This CDR3 reads CASSPPGVKTQYF. The CDR3 coding sequence is TGTGCCAGCAGCCCCCCGGGGGTGAAGACCCAGTACTTC.

This chain links TRBV11-2 with TRBJ1-2; no clear D. This CDR3 comprises 13 residues. Germline V gene sequence: CDR1 SGHAT, CDR2 FQNNGV. Trimming left V 3 bases short and J 4 bases short, with 9 bases between. The CDR3 bases are TGTGCCAGCAGCTTGGCAGAAGGCTATGGCTACACCTTC. This gives the protein CASSLAEGYGYTF.

The genes are TRBV6-5 and TRBJ1-2, with TRBD1 matching 12 bases. Germline CDR1 MNHEY, CDR2 SVGAGI. Trimming removed 4 bases from V and 3 bases from J; junction bases left unmatched: 3. The CDR3 totals 15 residues. The CDR3, as DNA: TGTGCCAGCAGTTCCGGGACAGGGGGCGACTATGGCTACACCTTC. It specifies CASSSGTGGDYGYTF.

The rearrangement links TRBV9 to TRBJ2-2, with 7 bases that match TRBD1. The germline V gene has CDR1 SGDLS and CDR2 YYNGEE. CDR3 size: 15 residues. Trimming cost V 3 bases and J 4 bases; bases outside gene matches: 6. The CDR3 DNA sequence: TGTGCCAGCAGCGCGAAGGGGGCCGGCACCGGGGAGCTGTTTTTT. As protein: CASSAKGAGTGELFF.

The CDR3 DNA is TGTGCCAGCAGCCTACTTCAGGGGACTGGTCAGCCCCAGCATTTT. It translates to CASSLLQGTGQPQHF. This chain uses TRBV6-5 with TRBJ1-5, with D perhaps matching TRBD1 (6 bases). Germline-derived CDR1 and CDR2 are MNHEY and SVGAGI. The V end was cut by 6 bases, the J end by 6 bases, with 18 bases between. This CDR3 contains 15 residues.

The chain recombines TRBV7-8 with TRBJ2-7; D is unresolved. The CDR3 spans 13 residues. Germline loops: CDR1 SGHVS, CDR2 FQNEAQ. V gave up 1 base and J gave up 3 bases, with 7 bases separating them. The CDR3 loop is CASSLGHLYEQYF. CDR3 sequence (DNA): TGTGCCAGCAGCTTAGGACACCTCTACGAGCAGTACTTC.

Concerning this clone itself: As the CDR3 is not closed by the conserved phenylalanine or tryptophan, this likely results from a read error. This chain connects TRBV19 to TRBJ2-3; 7 bases agree with TRBD2. Trimming took 2 bases from V and 2 from J; bases not matched to a gene: 7. CDR3 length: 16 amino acids. Germline assignment: CDR1 LNHDA and CDR2 SQIVND (reference sequence). The CDR3 nucleotides are TGTGCCAGTAGTATAAGGCTAGCGGTTAACACAGATACGCAGTATCTT. This translates into CASSIRLAVNTDTQYL.